This TCR beta chain was documented in a study of spatial heterogeneity in lung cancer. At the level of the study: The donors comprised about 69 untreated early-stage non-small cell lung cancer patients. Compared with alpha-chain sequences, beta-chain sequences were consistently detected in greater numbers. General study results and limits: Tumor TCRs that were ubiquitous and expanded showed up in blood more at resection than follow-up.

Indicated time point: blood at routine non-recurrence follow-up after resection. Tumor, nontumor lung or frozen PBMC supplied whole RNA that was sequenced unsorted. Germline CDR1 is SGHTA and CDR2 is FQGTGA. This CDR3 contains 16 residues. V lost 6 bases and J lost 2, with 16 bases in between. TCRdb analysed the 5' RACE reads with MiXCR anew, one entry per CDR3 protein. The sample carries roughly 72,000 distinct CDR3 sequences, less than 9.5% recorded once. In its sample, this clonotype was seen a few times. The antigen remains undetermined. The TCR was taken from a female donor with early-stage non-small cell lung cancer. The chain carries TRBV7-3 and TRBJ2-2, with D tentatively TRBD1 (5 bases). Material: PBMCs, obtained at follow-up. The CDR3 sequence: CASRFVRGSNTGELFF. CDR3 in DNA: TGTGCCAGCAGATTCGTTAGGGGTTCCAACACCGGGGAGCTGTTTTTT. Together with reference TRBV7-3 and TRBJ2-2, the CDR3 gives the full variable domain: GAGVSQTPSNKVTEKGKYVELRCDPISGHTALYWYRQSLGQGPEFLIYFQGTGAADDSGLPNDRFFAVRPEGSVSTLKIQRTERGDSAVYLCASRFVRGSNTGELFFGEGSRLTVL.